A selection of T cell receptor beta chains follows, all from one sample in a study of radiation and T cells in renal cell carcinoma. The data were produced by immunoSEQ multiplex PCR, yet TCRdb's version contains in-frame clones alone and is incomplete. The sample shows roughly 100,000 clones, about four fifths of them seen only once. Sample: blood, taken from a patient whose treatment included radiotherapy and nephrectomy. The receptors originated from a man in his 60s with renal cell carcinoma. CDR3s include the opening cysteine and the closing phenylalanine or tryptophan. The order of the fields is J gene, D gene, clone size, V gene, CDR3 DNA, CDR3 protein. The D gene is left open where the match is weak. The size of a clone is reported for some rows only, either as once, few or many, or as a class for expanded clones.

TRBJ2-1 TRBD2 NA TRBV2 TGTGCCAGCAAGACTAGCGGGAGGATCTACAATGAGCAGTTCTTC CASKTSGRIYNEQFF
TRBJ2-7 NA NA TRBV28 TGTGCCAGCAGTCCCCCCGGGACAACCGAGCAGTACTTC CASSPPGTTEQYF
TRBJ2-1 TRBD2 NA TRBV19 TGTGCCAGTAGTGTCTCTAGCGGGGGTTCCTACAATGAGCAGTTCTTC CASSVSSGGSYNEQFF
TRBJ1-2 NA NA TRBV5-1 TGCGCCAGCAGGGATACCAGGGGTTGGTATGGCTACACCTTC CASRDTRGWYGYTF
TRBJ2-3 NA NA TRBV19 TGTGCCAGTAGTATGGTGGCAGATACGCAGTATTTT CASSMVADTQYF
TRBJ1-5 NA NA TRBV28 TGTGCCAGCACCAAACAGGGATACGATCAGCCCCAGCATTTT CASTKQGYDQPQHF
TRBJ2-7 NA NA TRBV7-9 TGTGCCAGCAGCTTAGAACTAGGATACGAGCAGTACTTC CASSLELGYEQYF
TRBJ2-3 NA NA TRBV21-1 TGTGCCAGCAGCAAAGAGGCGGGGGGCACAGATACGCAGTATTTT CASSKEAGGTDTQYF
TRBJ2-7 NA NA TRBV7-9 TGTGCCAGCAGCCAGGGACCCGGAGGAATCTACGAGCAGTACTTC CASSQGPGGIYEQYF
TRBJ2-1 TRBD2 NA TRBV7-2 TGTGCCAGCAGCTTAGACCACTCTATGGGACTAGCAATTGGAAGTGAGCAGTTCTTC CASSLDHSMGLAIGSEQFF
TRBJ2-5 NA NA TRBV5-5 TGTGCCAGCAGCTTCCATAGAAGGGGGGCGGAGACCCAGTACTTC CASSFHRRGAETQYF
TRBJ2-2 NA NA TRBV7-9 TGTGCCAGCAGCTTGTGGATGGGGAACACCGGGGAGCTGTTTTTT CASSLWMGNTGELFF
TRBJ1-5 NA medium-sized TRBV29-1 TGCAGCGTTGCATCCGGCGGGCCAACCCTTGGAGGATCCCAGCATTTT CSVASGGPTLGGSQHF
TRBJ2-7 NA NA TRBV18 TGTGCCAGCTCACCAAGCGGATTTACAGGCCCCTACGAGCAGTACTTC CASSPSGFTGPYEQYF
TRBJ2-7 NA NA TRBV27 TGTGCCAGCAGCTCCGGGACATTCTCCTACGAGCAGTACTTC CASSSGTFSYEQYF
TRBJ1-1 NA few TRBV4-2 TGTGCCAGCAGCCAAGATCAAGGGCGCGGAGCTTTCTTT CASSQDQGRGAFF
TRBJ2-7 TRBD2 NA TRBV10-2 TGCGCCAGCAGTGCGGCGGGAGGAGGCTACGAGCAGTACTTC CASSAAGGGYEQYF